This T cell receptor beta chain was recovered during a study of T cell responses to AZD1222 COVID-19 vaccine. Study results and limitations: It was only a handful of AZD1222 recipients who were seropositive at baseline. The donor cohort was predominantly white British with a female majority, and clonal diversity may have been underestimated.

Here immunoSEQ multiplex PCR was the method, and the copy in TCRdb shows in-frame clones only, minus some. The sample consists of about 140,000 clones, 88% of them appearing once. V was shortened by 4 bases and J by 5 bases, with 9 bases between the two germline ends. The CDR3 length is 14 residues. The V gene's germline CDR1 is MDHEN and CDR2 SYDVKM. Points on this clone: Its target is not known.

Sequenced material: peripheral blood, taken 28 days after the second dose of the MenACWY control vaccine. The chain links TRBV28 to TRBJ1-6, with D perhaps TRBD1 (5 bases). The source of this sequence is an adult who received the MenACWY meningococcal vaccine as a control. The CDR3 loop is CASSSPGHNSPLHF. In DNA form, the CDR3 reads TGTGCCAGCAGTTCCCCGGGACATAATTCACCCCTCCACTTT.